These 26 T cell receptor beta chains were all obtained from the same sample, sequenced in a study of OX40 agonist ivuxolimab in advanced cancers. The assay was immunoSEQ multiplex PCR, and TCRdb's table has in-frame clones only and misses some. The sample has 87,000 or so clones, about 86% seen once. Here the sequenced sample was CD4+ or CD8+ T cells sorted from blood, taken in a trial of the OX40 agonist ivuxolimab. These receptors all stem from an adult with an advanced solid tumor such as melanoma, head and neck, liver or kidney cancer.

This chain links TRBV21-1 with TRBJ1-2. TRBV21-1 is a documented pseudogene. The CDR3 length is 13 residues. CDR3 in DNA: TGTGCCAGCAGCAAGGGAAGACCCTATGGCTACACCTTC. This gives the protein CASSKGRPYGYTF.

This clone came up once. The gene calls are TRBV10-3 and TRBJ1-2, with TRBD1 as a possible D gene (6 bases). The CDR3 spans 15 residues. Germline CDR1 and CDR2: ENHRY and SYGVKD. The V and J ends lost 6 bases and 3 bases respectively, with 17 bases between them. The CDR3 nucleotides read TGTGCCATCAGCCAAGGACAGCTAGGGGACTATGGCTACACCTTC. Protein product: CAISQGQLGDYGYTF.

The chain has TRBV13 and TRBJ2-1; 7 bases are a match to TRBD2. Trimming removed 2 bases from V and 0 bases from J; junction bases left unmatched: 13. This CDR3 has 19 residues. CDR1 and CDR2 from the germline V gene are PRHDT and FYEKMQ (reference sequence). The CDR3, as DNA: TGTGCCAGCAGCTTATCCGCCCTAGCGGCCAAGAGCTCCTACAATGAGCAGTTCTTC. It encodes CASSLSALAAKSSYNEQFF.

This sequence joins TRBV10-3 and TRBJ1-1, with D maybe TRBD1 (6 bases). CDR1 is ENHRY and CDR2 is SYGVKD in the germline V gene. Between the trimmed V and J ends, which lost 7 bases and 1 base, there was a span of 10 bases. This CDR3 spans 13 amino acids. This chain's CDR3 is CAIMRQANTEAFF. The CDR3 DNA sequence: TGTGCCATCATGAGACAGGCGAACACTGAAGCTTTCTTT.

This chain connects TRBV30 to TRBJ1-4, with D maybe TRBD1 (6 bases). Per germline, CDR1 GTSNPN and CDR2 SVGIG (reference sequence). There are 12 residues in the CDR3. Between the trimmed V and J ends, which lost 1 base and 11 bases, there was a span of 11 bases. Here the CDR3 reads CAWSDRVGKLFF. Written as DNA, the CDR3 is TGTGCCTGGAGTGACAGGGTTGGGAAACTGTTTTTT.

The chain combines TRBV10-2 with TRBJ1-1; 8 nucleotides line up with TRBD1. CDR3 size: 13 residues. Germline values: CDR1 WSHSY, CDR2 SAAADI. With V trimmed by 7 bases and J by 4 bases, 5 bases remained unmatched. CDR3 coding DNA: TGCGCCAGCATGGACAGGGAGGGCACTGAAGCTTTCTTT. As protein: CASMDREGTEAFF.

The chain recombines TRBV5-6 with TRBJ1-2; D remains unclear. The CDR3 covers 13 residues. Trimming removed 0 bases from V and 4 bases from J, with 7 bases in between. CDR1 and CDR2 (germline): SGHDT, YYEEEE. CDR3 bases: TGTGCCAGCAGCTTGGAAACAGTCTATGGCTACACCTTC. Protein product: CASSLETVYGYTF.

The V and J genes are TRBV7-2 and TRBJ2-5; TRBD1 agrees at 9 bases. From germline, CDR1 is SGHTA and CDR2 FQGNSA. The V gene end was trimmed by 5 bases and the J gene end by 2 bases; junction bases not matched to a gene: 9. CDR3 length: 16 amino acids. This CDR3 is CASSRAPGQGQETQYF. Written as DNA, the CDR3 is TGTGCCAGCAGCCGCGCCCCGGGACAGGGACAAGAGACCCAGTACTTC.

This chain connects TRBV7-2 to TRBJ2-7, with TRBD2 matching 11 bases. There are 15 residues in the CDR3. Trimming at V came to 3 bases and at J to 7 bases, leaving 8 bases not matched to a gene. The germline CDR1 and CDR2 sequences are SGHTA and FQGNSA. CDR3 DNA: TGTGCCAGCAGCTTGGATTCTAGCGGGAGGTCTGAGCAGTACTTC. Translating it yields CASSLDSSGRSEQYF.

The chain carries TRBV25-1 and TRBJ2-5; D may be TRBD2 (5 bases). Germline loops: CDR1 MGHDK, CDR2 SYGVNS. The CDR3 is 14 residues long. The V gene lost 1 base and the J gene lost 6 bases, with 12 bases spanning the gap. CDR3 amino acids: CASSELGGPKTQYF. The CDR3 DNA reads TGTGCCAGCAGTGAATTGGGCGGGCCAAAGACCCAGTACTTC.

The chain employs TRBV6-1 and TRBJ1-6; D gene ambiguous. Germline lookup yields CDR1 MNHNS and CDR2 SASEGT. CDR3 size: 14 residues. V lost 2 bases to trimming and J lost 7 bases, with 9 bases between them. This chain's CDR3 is CASSESGENSPLHF. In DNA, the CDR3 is TGTGCCAGCAGTGAATCCGGGGAGAATTCACCCCTCCACTTT.

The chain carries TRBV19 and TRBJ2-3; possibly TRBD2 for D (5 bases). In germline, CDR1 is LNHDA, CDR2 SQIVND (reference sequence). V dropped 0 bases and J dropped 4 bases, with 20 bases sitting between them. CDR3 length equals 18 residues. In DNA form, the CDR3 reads TGTGCCAGTAGTATAGATCGAGGAGGTACCCTCGGGGCAGATACGCAGTATTTT. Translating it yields CASSIDRGGTLGADTQYF. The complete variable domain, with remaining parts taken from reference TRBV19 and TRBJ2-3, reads DGGITQSPKYLFRKEGQNVTLSCEQNLNHDAMYWYRQDPGQGLRLIYYSQIVNDFQKGDIAEGYSVSREKKESFPLTVTSAQKNPTAFYLCASSIDRGGTLGADTQYFGPGTRLTVL.

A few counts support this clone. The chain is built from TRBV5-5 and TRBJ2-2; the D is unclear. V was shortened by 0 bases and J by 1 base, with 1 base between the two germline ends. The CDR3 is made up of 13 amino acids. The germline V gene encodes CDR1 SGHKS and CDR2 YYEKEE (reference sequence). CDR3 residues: CASSLGNTGELFF. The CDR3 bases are TGTGCCAGCAGCTTGGGGAACACCGGGGAGCTGTTTTTT.

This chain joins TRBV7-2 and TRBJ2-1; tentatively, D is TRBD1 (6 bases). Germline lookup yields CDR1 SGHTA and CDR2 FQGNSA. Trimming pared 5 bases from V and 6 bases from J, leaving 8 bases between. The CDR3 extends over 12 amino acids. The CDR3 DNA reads TGTGCCAGCAGCCAGGGGCTCAATGAGCAGTTCTTC. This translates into CASSQGLNEQFF.

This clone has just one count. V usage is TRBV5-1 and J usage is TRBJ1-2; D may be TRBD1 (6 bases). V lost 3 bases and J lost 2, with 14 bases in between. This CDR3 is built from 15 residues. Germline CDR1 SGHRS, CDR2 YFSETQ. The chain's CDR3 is CASSYSYTGNYGYTF. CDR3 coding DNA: TGCGCCAGCAGCTACTCCTATACAGGGAACTATGGCTACACCTTC.

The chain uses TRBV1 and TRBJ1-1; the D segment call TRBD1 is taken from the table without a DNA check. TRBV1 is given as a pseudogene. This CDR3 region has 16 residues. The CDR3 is CTSSPSPQGANTEAFF. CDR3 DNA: TGCACCAGCAGCCCCTCACCTCAGGGGGCAAACACTGAAGCTTTCTTT.

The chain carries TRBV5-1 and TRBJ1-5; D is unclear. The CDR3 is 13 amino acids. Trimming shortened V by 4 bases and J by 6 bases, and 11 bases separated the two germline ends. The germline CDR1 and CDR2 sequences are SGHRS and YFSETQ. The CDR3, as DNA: TGCGCCAGCAGCCCTGGGGATTCTCAGCCCCAGCATTTT. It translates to CASSPGDSQPQHF.

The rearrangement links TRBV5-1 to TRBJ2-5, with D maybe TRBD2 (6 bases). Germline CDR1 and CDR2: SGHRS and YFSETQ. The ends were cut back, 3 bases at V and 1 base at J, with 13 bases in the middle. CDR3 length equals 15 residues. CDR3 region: CASSWAGTAQETQYF. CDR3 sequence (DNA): TGCGCCAGCAGCTGGGCGGGAACCGCCCAAGAGACCCAGTACTTC.

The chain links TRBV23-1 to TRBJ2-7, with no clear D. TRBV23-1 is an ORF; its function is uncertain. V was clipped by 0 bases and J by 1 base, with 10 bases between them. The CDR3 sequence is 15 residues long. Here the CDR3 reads CASSQSLGQSYEQYF. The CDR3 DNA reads TGCGCCAGCAGTCAATCTTTAGGCCAGTCCTACGAGCAGTACTTC.

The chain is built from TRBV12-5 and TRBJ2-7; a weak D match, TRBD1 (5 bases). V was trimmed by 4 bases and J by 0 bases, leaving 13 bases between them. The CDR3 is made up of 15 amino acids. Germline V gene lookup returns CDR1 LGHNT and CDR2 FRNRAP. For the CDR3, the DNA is TGTGCTAGTGGTTCGCCCTGGGGCAGCTCCTACGAGCAGTACTTC. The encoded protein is CASGSPWGSSYEQYF. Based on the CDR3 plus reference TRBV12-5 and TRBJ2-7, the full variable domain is DARVTQTPRHKVTEMGQEVTMRCQPILGHNTVFWYRQTMMQGLELLAYFRNRAPLDDSGMPKDRFSAEMPDATLATLKIQPSEPRDSAVYFCASGSPWGSSYEQYFGPGTRLTVT.

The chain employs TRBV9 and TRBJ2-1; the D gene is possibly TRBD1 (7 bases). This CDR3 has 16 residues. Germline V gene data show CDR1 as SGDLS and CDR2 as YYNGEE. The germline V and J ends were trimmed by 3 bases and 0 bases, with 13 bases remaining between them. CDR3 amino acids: CASSAPGDSSYNEQFF. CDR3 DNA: TGTGCCAGCAGCGCCCCGGGGGACAGCTCCTACAATGAGCAGTTCTTC.

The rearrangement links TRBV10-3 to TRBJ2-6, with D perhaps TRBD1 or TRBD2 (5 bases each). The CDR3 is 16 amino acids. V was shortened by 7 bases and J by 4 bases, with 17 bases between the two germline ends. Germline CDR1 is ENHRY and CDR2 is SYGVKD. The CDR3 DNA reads TGTGCCATCAAAGGGCCCGGGACGGGGGGGGCCAACGTCCTGACTTTC. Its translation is CAIKGPGTGGANVLTF.

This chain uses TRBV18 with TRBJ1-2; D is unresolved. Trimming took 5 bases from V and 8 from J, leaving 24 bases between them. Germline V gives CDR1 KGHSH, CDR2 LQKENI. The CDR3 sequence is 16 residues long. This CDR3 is CASSTSGSRPSWGYTF. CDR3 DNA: TGTGCCAGCTCAACCTCTGGGTCCCGCCCATCCTGGGGCTACACCTTC.

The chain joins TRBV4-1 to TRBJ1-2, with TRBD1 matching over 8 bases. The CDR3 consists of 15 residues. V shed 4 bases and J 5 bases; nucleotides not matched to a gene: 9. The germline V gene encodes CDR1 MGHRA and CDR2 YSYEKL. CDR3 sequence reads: CASSLEGRGLYGYTF. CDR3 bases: TGCGCCAGCAGCCTGGAAGGCAGGGGGCTGTATGGCTACACCTTC.

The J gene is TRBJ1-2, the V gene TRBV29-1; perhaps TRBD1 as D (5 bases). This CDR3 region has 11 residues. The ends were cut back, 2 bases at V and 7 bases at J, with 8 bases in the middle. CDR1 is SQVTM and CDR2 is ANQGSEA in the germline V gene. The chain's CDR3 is CSVERGGGYTF. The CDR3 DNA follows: TGCAGCGTTGAACGGGGGGGTGGCTACACCTTC.

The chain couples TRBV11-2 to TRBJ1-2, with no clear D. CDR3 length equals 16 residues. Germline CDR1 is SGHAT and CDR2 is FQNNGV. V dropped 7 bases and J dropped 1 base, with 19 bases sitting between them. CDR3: CASTLHRAGFNYGYTF. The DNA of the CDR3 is TGTGCCAGCACCCTCCATCGGGCAGGTTTTAACTATGGCTACACCTTC.